The rows below give T cell receptor beta chains drawn from one sample of a study of cytomegalovirus exposure and HLA in healthy donors. Sequencing used immunoSEQ multiplex PCR; TCRdb keeps in-frame clones, though not all of them. This table has 150,000 or so clones, 75% to 80% appearing once. Specimen: PBMCs. Every receptor here comes from a man aged 45-65 years in good health and CMV-seropositive. The CDR3 runs from the conserved cysteine through the conserved F or W. Fields, in order: D gene, J gene, V gene, clone size, CDR3 DNA, CDR3 protein. D genes are given only for firm matches. Clone size is stated in some rows and not others, as once, few, many or a class when expanded.

D gene: TRBD2; J gene: TRBJ2-5; V gene: TRBV7-9; clone size: -; CDR3 DNA: TGTGCCAGCAGCTTATTAATAGCGGGGGGAGAGACCCAGTACTTC; CDR3 protein: CASSLLIAGGETQYF
D gene: -; J gene: TRBJ1-1; V gene: TRBV28; clone size: -; CDR3 DNA: TGTGCCAGCACCTTAGACACGGTGTCAGGCACTGAAGCTTTCTTT; CDR3 protein: CASTLDTVSGTEAFF
D gene: TRBD1; J gene: TRBJ1-6; V gene: TRBV7-9; clone size: -; CDR3 DNA: TGTGCCAGCAGCTTAGGGTACGGACAGGGAGGATCACCCCTCCACTTT; CDR3 protein: CASSLGYGQGGSPLHF
D gene: -; J gene: TRBJ1-1; V gene: TRBV29-1; clone size: -; CDR3 DNA: TGCAGCACCCATGGGCCGGGGACTGAAGCTTTCTTT; CDR3 protein: CSTHGPGTEAFF
D gene: TRBD1; J gene: TRBJ1-5; V gene: TRBV7-8; clone size: -; CDR3 DNA: TGTGCCAGCAGCCTCGGGACAGGGCGTCAGCCCCAGCATTTT; CDR3 protein: CASSLGTGRQPQHF
D gene: -; J gene: TRBJ2-3; V gene: TRBV10-1; clone size: -; CDR3 DNA: TGCGCCAGCAGTGAAGGGACTTCTCTTAGCACAGATACGCAGTATTTT; CDR3 protein: CASSEGTSLSTDTQYF
D gene: TRBD1; J gene: TRBJ2-1; V gene: TRBV7-3; clone size: -; CDR3 DNA: TGTGCCAGCAGCTCCACAGGGGGTCACCACAATGAGCAGTTCTTC; CDR3 protein: CASSSTGGHHNEQFF
D gene: -; J gene: TRBJ2-2; V gene: TRBV6-5; clone size: few; CDR3 DNA: TGTGCCAGCAGTTATATCTGGAGTAACACCGGGGAGCTGTTTTTT; CDR3 protein: CASSYIWSNTGELFF
D gene: -; J gene: TRBJ2-5; V gene: TRBV11-1; clone size: -; CDR3 DNA: TGTGCCAGCAGCTCGGGGGGATCGGGGGCGGCGGAGACCCAGTACTTC; CDR3 protein: CASSSGGSGAAETQYF
D gene: TRBD1; J gene: TRBJ2-5; V gene: TRBV5-1; clone size: -; CDR3 DNA: TGCGCCAGCAGCCTTACAGGGGTGAAAGAGACCCAGTACTTC; CDR3 protein: CASSLTGVKETQYF
D gene: -; J gene: TRBJ1-1; V gene: TRBV15; clone size: -; CDR3 DNA: TGTGCCACCAGCAGCAACTCAGGACAGTTAGAAGCTTTCTTT; CDR3 protein: CATSSNSGQLEAFF
D gene: -; J gene: TRBJ2-3; V gene: TRBV4-2; clone size: -; CDR3 DNA: TGTGCCAGCAGCCAAGAAGAAGGGCCAGGGGCTGGAGATACGCAGTATTTT; CDR3 protein: CASSQEEGPGAGDTQYF
D gene: TRBD1; J gene: TRBJ1-1; V gene: TRBV28; clone size: -; CDR3 DNA: TGTGCCAGCAGTTTAGGTACAGGGGGCTCGTTTGAAGCTTTCTTT; CDR3 protein: CASSLGTGGSFEAFF
D gene: TRBD1; J gene: TRBJ2-5; V gene: TRBV6-5; clone size: once; CDR3 DNA: TGTGCCAGCAACAAACTGACAGGGGGCAGGAAGACCCAGTACTTC; CDR3 protein: CASNKLTGGRKTQYF
D gene: TRBD1; J gene: TRBJ2-3; V gene: TRBV10-1; clone size: -; CDR3 DNA: TGCGCCAGCAGTGGACAGGGGGCAGATACGCAGTATTTT; CDR3 protein: CASSGQGADTQYF
D gene: -; J gene: TRBJ2-3; V gene: TRBV6-1; clone size: -; CDR3 DNA: TGTGCCAGCAGTGTACAGGGTACAGATACGCAGTATTTT; CDR3 protein: CASSVQGTDTQYF
D gene: -; J gene: TRBJ1-4; V gene: TRBV5-4; clone size: -; CDR3 DNA: TGTGCCAGCAGGGACAGCTCAACTAATGAAAAACTGTTTTTT; CDR3 protein: CASRDSSTNEKLFF
D gene: -; J gene: TRBJ1-6; V gene: TRBV6-1; clone size: -; CDR3 DNA: TGTGCCAGCAGTGACAGGGCCGTGGATAATTCACCCCTCCACTTT; CDR3 protein: CASSDRAVDNSPLHF